This T cell receptor (beta chain) was found in a study of T cell responses to AZD1222 COVID-19 vaccine. V was pared by 4 bases and J by 1 base, with 10 bases between. The CDR3 consists of 15 residues. Germline V gene sequence: CDR1 SNHLY, CDR2 FYNNEI. Here immunoSEQ multiplex PCR was the method, and the copy in TCRdb shows in-frame clones only, minus some. The table has 150,000 to 200,000 clones, approximately 87% seen once; the top ten hold approximately 2.7%. This clone was counted a few times. The sequence was collected from an adult in good health. The material was peripheral blood, obtained on day 0 of MenACWY control vaccination. The genes are TRBV2 and TRBJ2-2; D may be TRBD2 (7 bases). DNA for the CDR3: TGTGCCAGCAGTGGCGGGGGCCGGAACACCGGGGAGCTGTTTTTT. The encoded protein is CASSGGGRNTGELFF.